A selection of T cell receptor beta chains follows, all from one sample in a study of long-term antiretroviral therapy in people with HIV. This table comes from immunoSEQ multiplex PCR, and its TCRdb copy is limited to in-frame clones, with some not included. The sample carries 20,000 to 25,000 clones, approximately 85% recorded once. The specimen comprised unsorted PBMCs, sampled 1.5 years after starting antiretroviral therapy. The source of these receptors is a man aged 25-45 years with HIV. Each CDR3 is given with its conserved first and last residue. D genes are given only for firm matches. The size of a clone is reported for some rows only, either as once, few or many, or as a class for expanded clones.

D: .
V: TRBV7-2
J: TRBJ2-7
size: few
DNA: TGTGCCAGCAGCCCCGCATACGAGCAGTACTTC
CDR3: CASSPAYEQYF

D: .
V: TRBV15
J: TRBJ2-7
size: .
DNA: TGTGCCACCAGCAGAGATAACCGGAGAATCGACGAGCAGTACTTC
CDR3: CATSRDNRRIDEQYF

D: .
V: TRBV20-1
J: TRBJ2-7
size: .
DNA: TGCAGTGCTAGGGACTCCTACGAGCAGTACTTC
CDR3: CSARDSYEQYF

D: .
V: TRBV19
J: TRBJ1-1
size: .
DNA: TGTGCCAGTAGTACGACAGTCAAGAACACTGAAGCTTTCTTT
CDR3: CASSTTVKNTEAFF

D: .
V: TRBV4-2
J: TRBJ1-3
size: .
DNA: TGTGCCAGCAGCCAAGGGCGGGGGGCAAGTGGAAACACCATATATTTT
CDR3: CASSQGRGASGNTIYF

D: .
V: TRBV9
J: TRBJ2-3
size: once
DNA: TGTGCCAGCAGCGTATTAGGGGGAGAAGGAACAGATACGCAGTATTTT
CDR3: CASSVLGGEGTDTQYF

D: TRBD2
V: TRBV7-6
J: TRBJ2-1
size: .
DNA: TGTGCCAGCAGCTTGCGGGAGATGGGCAATGAGCAGTTCTTC
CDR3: CASSLREMGNEQFF

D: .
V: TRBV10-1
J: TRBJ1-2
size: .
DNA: TGCGCCAGCAGTGAGAGGGGTTACTATGGCTACACCTTC
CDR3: CASSERGYYGYTF

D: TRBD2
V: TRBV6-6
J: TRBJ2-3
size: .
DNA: TGTGCCAGCAGTTATCCCGCGGGGGGTGTCACAGATACGCAGTATTTT
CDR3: CASSYPAGGVTDTQYF

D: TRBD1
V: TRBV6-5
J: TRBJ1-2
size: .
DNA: TGTGCCAGCAAGGGGGCAGGGACTAACTATGGCTACACCTTC
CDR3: CASKGAGTNYGYTF

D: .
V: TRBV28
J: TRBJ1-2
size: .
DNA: TGTGCCAGCAGTTTAGAAGGCATCGGTGGCTACACCTTC
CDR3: CASSLEGIGGYTF

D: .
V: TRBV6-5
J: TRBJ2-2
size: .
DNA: TGTGCCAGCAGAAACGAGGGGACCGGGGAGCTGTTTTTT
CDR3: CASRNEGTGELFF

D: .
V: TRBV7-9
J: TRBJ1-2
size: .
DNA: TGTGCCAGCAGCCCTACCGGGCCCAAGGTGGGGGGCTACACCTTC
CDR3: CASSPTGPKVGGYTF

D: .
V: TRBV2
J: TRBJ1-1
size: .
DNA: TGTGCCAGCAAATGGTGGGAGATGAGGAACACTGAAGCTTTCTTT
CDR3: CASKWWEMRNTEAFF

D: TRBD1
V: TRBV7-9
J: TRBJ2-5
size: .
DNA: TGTGCCAGCAGCTCATATACAGGGGAAGAGACCCAGTACTTC
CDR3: CASSSYTGEETQYF

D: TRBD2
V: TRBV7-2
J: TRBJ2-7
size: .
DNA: TGTGCCAGCAGCTTAGTACTAGCGGGCGATCGACGGTACTTC
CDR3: CASSLVLAGDRRYF

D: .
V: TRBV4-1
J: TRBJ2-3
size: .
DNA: TGCGCCAGCAGCCAAGAGGTCCGAGTAGCGCAGTATTTT
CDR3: CASSQEVRVAQYF

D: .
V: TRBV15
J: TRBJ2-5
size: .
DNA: TGTGCCACCAAGACAGGTGGTCAAGAGACCCAGTACTTC
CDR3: CATKTGGQETQYF

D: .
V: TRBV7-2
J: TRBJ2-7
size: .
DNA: TGTGCCAGCAGCTTAGCGCACGGATACTACGAGCAGTACTTC
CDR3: CASSLAHGYYEQYF

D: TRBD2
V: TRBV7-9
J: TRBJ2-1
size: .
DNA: TGTGCCAGCAGTCATTTCCTAGCGGGGGGGTTGGTTGAGCAGTTCTTC
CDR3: CASSHFLAGGLVEQFF

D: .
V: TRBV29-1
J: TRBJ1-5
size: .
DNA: TGCAGCGTTGAGTACAGTAACAATCAGCCCCAGCATTTT
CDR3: CSVEYSNNQPQHF

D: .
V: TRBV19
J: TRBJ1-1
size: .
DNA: TGTGCCATCAATACAGGGATCGGCGACACTGAAGCTTTCTTT
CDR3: CAINTGIGDTEAFF

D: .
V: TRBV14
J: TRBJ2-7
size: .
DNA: TGTGCCAGCAGCCAAGGACCGGGACGGGAGCAGTACTTC
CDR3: CASSQGPGREQYF

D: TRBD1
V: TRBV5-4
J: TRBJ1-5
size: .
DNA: TGTGCCAGCAGTTTCGACAGGGGAAGTCAGCCCCAGCATTTT
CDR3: CASSFDRGSQPQHF

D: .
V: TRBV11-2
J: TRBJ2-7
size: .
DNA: TGTGCCAGCAGCGGGGGGTGGGGGCACTCCTACGAGCAGTACTTC
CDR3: CASSGGWGHSYEQYF

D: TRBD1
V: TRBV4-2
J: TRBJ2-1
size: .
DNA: TGTGCCAGCAGCCAAGAGACAGGGACGACTGAGCAGTTCTTC
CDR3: CASSQETGTTEQFF

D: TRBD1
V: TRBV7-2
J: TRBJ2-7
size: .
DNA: TGTGCCAGCAGCTTCAATGGGGGACAGAGAAACGAGCAGTACTTC
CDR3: CASSFNGGQRNEQYF

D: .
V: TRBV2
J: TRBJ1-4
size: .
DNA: TGTGCCAGCAGTGGCGTGGGCCCATACGAAAAACTGTTTTTT
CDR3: CASSGVGPYEKLFF

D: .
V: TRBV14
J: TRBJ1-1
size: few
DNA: TGTGCCAGCAGCCTTCGGGGGCAAGCTTTCTTT
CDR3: CASSLRGQAFF

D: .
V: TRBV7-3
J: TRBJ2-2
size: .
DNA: TGTGCCAGCAGCTTAGAAGGGGGGGCCTACACCGGGGAGCTGTTTTTT
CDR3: CASSLEGGAYTGELFF

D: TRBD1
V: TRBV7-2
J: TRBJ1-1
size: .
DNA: TGTGCCAGCAGCACTTTGACAGGGGCCACTGAAGCTTTCTTT
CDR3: CASSTLTGATEAFF

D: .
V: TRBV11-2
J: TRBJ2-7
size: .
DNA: TGTGCCAGCAGCCCTAGTAGGGGTCCCTACGAGCAGTACTTC
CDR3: CASSPSRGPYEQYF

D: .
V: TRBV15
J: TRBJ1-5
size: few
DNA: TGTGCCACCAGCACTACCGACCGGGGTTATAGCAATCAGCCCCAGCATTTT
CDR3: CATSTTDRGYSNQPQHF

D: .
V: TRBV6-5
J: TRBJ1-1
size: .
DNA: TGTGCCAGCAGTTACTGGGACGGGGGGGAACAGGTTCGAGCTTTCTTT
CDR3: CASSYWDGGEQVRAFF

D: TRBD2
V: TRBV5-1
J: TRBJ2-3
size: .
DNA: TGCGCCAGCCCCCGGCGGGGGGTTGGTACAGATACGCAGTATTTT
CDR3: CASPRRGVGTDTQYF

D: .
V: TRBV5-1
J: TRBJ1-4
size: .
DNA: TGCGCCAGCAACTTGGGGGGATCGGCTAATGAAAAACTGTTTTTT
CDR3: CASNLGGSANEKLFF

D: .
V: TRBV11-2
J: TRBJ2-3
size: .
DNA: TGTGCCAGCAGCCCCCGAGGGACCGGGGCAGATACGCAGTATTTT
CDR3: CASSPRGTGADTQYF

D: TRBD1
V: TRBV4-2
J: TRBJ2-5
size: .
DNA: TGTGCCAGCAGCCGTGGACAGGGGGCCCAAGAGACCCAGTACTTC
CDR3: CASSRGQGAQETQYF

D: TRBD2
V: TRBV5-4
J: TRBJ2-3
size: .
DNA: TGTGCCAGCAGCGCACTAGCGGGGGGGCAGACAGATACGCAGTATTTT
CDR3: CASSALAGGQTDTQYF

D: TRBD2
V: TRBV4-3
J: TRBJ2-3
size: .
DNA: TGCGCCAGCAGCCAAGGTCGACTAGCGGGGGTGGAAGATACGCAGTATTTT
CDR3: CASSQGRLAGVEDTQYF

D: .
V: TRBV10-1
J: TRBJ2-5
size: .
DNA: TGCGCCAGCACCATGGGTGGGGGGCTCTGGGAAGAGACCCAGTACTTC
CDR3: CASTMGGGLWEETQYF

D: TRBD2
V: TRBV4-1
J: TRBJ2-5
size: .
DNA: TGCGCCAGCAGCTTCAGGAGGGGACTAGCGGGAAGAGGAGAAGAGACCCAGTACTTC
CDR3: CASSFRRGLAGRGEETQYF

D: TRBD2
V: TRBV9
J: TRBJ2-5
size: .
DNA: TGTGCCAGCAGCCCCGGACTAGCGGGGAGCTTAAAAGAGACCCAGTACTTC
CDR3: CASSPGLAGSLKETQYF

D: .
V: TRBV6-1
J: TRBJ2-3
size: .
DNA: TGTGCCAGCAGTGTCGGGCCAGGGGGCACAGATACGCAGTATTTT
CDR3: CASSVGPGGTDTQYF

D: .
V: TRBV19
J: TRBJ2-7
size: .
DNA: TGTGCCAGTAGTCCCATCGACAGGTCATCCTACGAGCAGTACTTC
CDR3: CASSPIDRSSYEQYF

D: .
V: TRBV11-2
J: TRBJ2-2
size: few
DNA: TGTGCCAGTGTGGAGGACCGTAACACCGGGGAGCTGTTTTTT
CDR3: CASVEDRNTGELFF

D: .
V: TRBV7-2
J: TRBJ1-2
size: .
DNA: TGTGCCAGCAGCGCGAGAGGAACAGGGAGATATGGCTACACCTTC
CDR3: CASSARGTGRYGYTF

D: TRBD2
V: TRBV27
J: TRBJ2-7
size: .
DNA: TGTGCCAGCAGTTCTCTTCTAGCGGGAGCTAACGAGCAGTACTTC
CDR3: CASSSLLAGANEQYF

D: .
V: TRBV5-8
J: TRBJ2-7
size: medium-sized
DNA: TGTGCCAGCAGCTCGTTAAAGACAGGTGGGATCTACGAGCAGTACTTC
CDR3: CASSSLKTGGIYEQYF

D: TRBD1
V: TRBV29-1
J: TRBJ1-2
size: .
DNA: TGCAGCGTTGGTCGGGACAGGGGGATCTACACCTTC
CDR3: CSVGRDRGIYTF

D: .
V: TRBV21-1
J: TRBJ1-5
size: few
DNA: TGTGCCAGCAGCACATCGGGGGCGCCGAATCAGCCCCAGCATTTT
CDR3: CASSTSGAPNQPQHF

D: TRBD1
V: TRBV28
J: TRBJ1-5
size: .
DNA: TGTGCCAGCAGCAAAACAGGGGGCGCTAGTCAGCCCCAGCATTTT
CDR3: CASSKTGGASQPQHF

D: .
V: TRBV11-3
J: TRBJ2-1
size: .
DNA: TGTGCCAGCAGCCTCCGGGACACGTACAATGAGCAGTTCTTC
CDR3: CASSLRDTYNEQFF

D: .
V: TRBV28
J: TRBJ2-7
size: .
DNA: TGTGCCAGCAGTTTACTGACCTACGAGCAGTACTTC
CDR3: CASSLLTYEQYF

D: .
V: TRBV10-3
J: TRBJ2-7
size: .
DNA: TGTGCCATCAGTGAGGGATTCCCGGTGTACGAGCAGTACTTC
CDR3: CAISEGFPVYEQYF

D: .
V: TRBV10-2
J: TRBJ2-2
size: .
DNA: TGCGCCAGCAGTGAGCGGCCCAGCCCGGAACCCGGGGAGCTGTTTTTT
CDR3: CASSERPSPEPGELFF

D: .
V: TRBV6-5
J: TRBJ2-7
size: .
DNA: TGTGCCAGCAGTTACTCTGGGGGCCTAGACGAGCAGTACTTC
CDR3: CASSYSGGLDEQYF